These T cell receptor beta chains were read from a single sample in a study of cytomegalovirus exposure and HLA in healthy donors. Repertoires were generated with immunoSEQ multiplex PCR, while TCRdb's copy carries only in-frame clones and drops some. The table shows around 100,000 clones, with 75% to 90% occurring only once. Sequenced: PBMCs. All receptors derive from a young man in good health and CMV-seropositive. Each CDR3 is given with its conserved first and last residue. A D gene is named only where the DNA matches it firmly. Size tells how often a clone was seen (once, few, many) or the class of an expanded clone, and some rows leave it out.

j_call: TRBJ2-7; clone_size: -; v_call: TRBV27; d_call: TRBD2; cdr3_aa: CASSLSGSSYEQYF; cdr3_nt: TGTGCCAGCAGTTTAAGCGGGAGCTCCTACGAGCAGTACTTC
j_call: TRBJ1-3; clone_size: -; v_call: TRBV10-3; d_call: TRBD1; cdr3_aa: CATTNRGESGNTIYF; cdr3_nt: TGTGCCACCACAAACAGGGGTGAATCCGGAAACACCATATATTTT
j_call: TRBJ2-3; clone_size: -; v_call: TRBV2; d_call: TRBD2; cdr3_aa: CASMGGLYTDTQYF; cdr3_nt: TGTGCCAGCATGGGGGGACTATATACAGATACGCAGTATTTT
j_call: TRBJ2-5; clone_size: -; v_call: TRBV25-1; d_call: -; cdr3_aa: CASSAFFSYREETQYF; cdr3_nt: TGTGCCAGCAGTGCCTTCTTCTCGTACCGCGAAGAGACCCAGTACTTC
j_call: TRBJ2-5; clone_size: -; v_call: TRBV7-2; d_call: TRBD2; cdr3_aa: CASSPSSGIQYF; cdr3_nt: TGTGCCAGCAGCCCGTCTAGCGGGATCCAGTACTTC
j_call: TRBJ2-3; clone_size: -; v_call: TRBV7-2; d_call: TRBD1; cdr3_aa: CASSRDRGGTDTQYF; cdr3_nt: TGTGCCAGCAGCCGAGACAGGGGGGGCACAGATACGCAGTATTTT
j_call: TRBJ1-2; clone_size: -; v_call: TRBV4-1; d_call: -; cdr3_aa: CASSHTLMEGGYTF; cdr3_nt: TGCGCCAGCAGCCACACCCTGATGGAGGGCGGCTACACCTTC
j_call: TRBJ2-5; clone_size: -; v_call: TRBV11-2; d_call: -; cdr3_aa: CASSPPGETQYF; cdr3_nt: TGTGCCAGCAGCCCCCCCGGGGAGACCCAGTACTTC
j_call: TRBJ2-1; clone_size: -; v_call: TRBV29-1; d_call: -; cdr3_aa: CSTQLASYNEQFF; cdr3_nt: TGCAGCACCCAGTTAGCGAGCTACAATGAGCAGTTCTTC
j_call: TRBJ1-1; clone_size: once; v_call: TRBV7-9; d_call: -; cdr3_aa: CASSLAGGPNTEAFF; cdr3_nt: TGTGCCAGCAGCTTAGCAGGCGGGCCTAACACTGAAGCTTTCTTT
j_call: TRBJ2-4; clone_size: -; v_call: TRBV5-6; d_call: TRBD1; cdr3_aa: CASSRVDRAMDIQYF; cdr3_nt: TGTGCCAGCAGCCGTGTGGACAGGGCGATGGACATTCAGTACTTC
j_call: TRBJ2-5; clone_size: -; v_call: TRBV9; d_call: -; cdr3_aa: CASSVGGGMETQYF; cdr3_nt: TGTGCCAGCAGCGTAGGTGGGGGCATGGAGACCCAGTACTTC
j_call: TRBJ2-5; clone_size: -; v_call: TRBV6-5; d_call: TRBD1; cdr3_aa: CASSYKDRGRETQYF; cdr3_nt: TGTGCCAGCAGTTACAAGGACAGGGGGCGAGAGACCCAGTACTTC
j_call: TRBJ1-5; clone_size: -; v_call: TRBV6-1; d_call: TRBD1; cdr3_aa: CASSQTGVDQPQHF; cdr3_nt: TGTGCCAGCAGTCAAACAGGGGTTGATCAGCCCCAGCATTTT
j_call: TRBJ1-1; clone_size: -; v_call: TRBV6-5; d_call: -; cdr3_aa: CASSYGGGGFEAFF; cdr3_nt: TGTGCCAGCAGTTACGGGGGTGGGGGCTTCGAAGCTTTCTTT
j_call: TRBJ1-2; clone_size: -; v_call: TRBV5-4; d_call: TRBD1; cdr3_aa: CASSLEDRVYGYTF; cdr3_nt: TGTGCCAGCAGCTTGGAGGACAGGGTCTATGGCTACACCTTC
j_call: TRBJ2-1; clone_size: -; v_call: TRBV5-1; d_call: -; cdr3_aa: CASSMGPGNNEQFF; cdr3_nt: TGCGCCAGCAGCATGGGACCGGGGAACAATGAGCAGTTCTTC
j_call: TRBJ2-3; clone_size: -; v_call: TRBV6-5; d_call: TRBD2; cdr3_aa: CASSRLAGGTDTQYF; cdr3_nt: TGTGCCAGCAGCCGACTAGCGGGAGGGACAGATACGCAGTATTTT
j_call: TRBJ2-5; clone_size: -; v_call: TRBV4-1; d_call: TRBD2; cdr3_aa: CASSQETSGETQYF; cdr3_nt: TGCGCCAGCAGCCAAGAGACTAGCGGGGAGACCCAGTACTTC
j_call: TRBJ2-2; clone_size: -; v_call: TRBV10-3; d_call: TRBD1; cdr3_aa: CAIRGQGANTGELFF; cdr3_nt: TGTGCCATCAGGGGACAGGGGGCAAACACCGGGGAGCTGTTTTTT
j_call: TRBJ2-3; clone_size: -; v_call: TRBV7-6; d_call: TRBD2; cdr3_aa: CASSLWKGRAADTQYF; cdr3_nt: TGTGCCAGCAGCTTATGGAAGGGGAGGGCCGCAGATACGCAGTATTTT